One sample yielded the 11 T cell receptor beta chains listed below, sequenced in a study of blood T cell repertoires in COVID-19. Some clones are missing from TCRdb's copy, which holds only in-frame ones; the method was immunoSEQ multiplex PCR. Here the sample spans 250,000 to 350,000 clones, roughly 90% being singletons. Material: peripheral blood. The receptor set was obtained from a young man who had recovered from COVID-19.

The rearrangement uses TRBV9 and TRBJ2-7; D is unresolved. CDR3 length: 14 amino acids. Germline loops: CDR1 SGDLS, CDR2 YYNGEE. Trimming took off 0 bases at V and 3 bases at J, with 10 bases between the two ends. The CDR3 is CASSVGSHNYEQYF. The CDR3 DNA is TGTGCCAGCAGCGTAGGGTCCCACAACTACGAGCAGTACTTC.

The DNA of the CDR3 is TGCGCCAGCAGCTTGGCCCCCTCTTCTCAGACAGATACGCAGTATTTT. Translating gives CASSLAPSSQTDTQYF. The chain is built from TRBV5-1 and TRBJ2-3, with D unresolved. Germline CDR1 is SGHRS and CDR2 is YFSETQ. The CDR3 extends over 16 amino acids. V was clipped by 0 bases and J by 3 bases, with 14 bases between them.

The chain has TRBV15 and TRBJ2-7; TRBD1 matches 9 bases. Losses at the gene ends were 0 bases for V and 5 bases for J; bases not matched to a gene: 8. This CDR3 is built from 16 residues. CDR1 and CDR2 (germline): LNHNV, YYDKDF (reference sequence). The CDR3 sequence: CATSREKGTGYHEQYF. The CDR3 nucleotides are TGTGCCACCAGCAGAGAAAAAGGGACAGGGTACCACGAGCAGTACTTC.

V and J are TRBV7-9 and TRBJ1-3, with a weak D call TRBD1 (6 bases). The CDR3 covers 15 residues. Germline V CDR1 and CDR2: SEHNR, FQNEAQ (reference sequence). Between the trimmed V and J ends, which lost 5 bases and 2 bases, there was a span of 13 bases. The CDR3 sequence: CASSPRDTAGNTIYF. The CDR3 region has the DNA TGTGCCAGCAGCCCACGGGACACCGCTGGAAACACCATATATTTT.

The chain couples TRBV4-2 to TRBJ2-1; 11 bases map to TRBD2. V was clipped by 0 bases and J by 10 bases; unmatched bases: 8. The germline CDR1 and CDR2 sequences are LGHNA and YNFKEQ. The CDR3 runs 16 residues. The CDR3: CASSQEGVAGGNEQFF. CDR3 DNA sequence: TGTGCCAGCAGCCAAGAAGGAGTAGCGGGAGGGAACGAGCAGTTCTTC.

This chain uses TRBV11-2 with TRBJ2-7, with D possibly matching TRBD1 (6 bases). The CDR3 extends over 14 amino acids. Germline loops: CDR1 SGHAT, CDR2 FQNNGV. V lost 3 bases to trimming and J lost 1 base, with 10 bases between them. The CDR3 loop is CASSFVDSSYEQYF. The CDR3 coding sequence is TGTGCCAGCAGCTTCGTGGACAGTTCCTACGAGCAGTACTTC.

The chain has TRBV6-2 or TRBV6-3 and TRBJ1-1, with D possibly matching TRBD1 (5 bases). This CDR3 spans 13 amino acids. V was shortened by 5 bases and J by 1 base, with 8 bases between the two germline ends. Germline CDR1 MNHEY, CDR2 SVGEGT. CDR3 sequence reads: CASSRTGNTEAFF. The CDR3 nucleotides read TGTGCCAGCAGTAGAACAGGGAACACTGAAGCTTTCTTT.

This clone was found once. V gene TRBV7-6 combines with J gene TRBJ1-1; possibly TRBD1 for D (6 bases). Looked up from germline, CDR1 is SGHVS and CDR2 is FNYEAQ. With 2 bases removed from V and 3 bases from J, the gap between germline ends came to 22 bases. This CDR3 spans 18 amino acids. The CDR3: CASSLIEGGLKGDTEAFF. In DNA, the CDR3 is TGTGCCAGCAGCTTAATTGAAGGTGGCCTCAAGGGGGACACTGAAGCTTTCTTT.

The CDR3 is CASSDRVGAQETQYF. As DNA, the CDR3 is TGTGCCAGCAGCGACCGGGTCGGAGCGCAAGAGACCCAGTACTTC. V usage is TRBV7-6 and J usage is TRBJ2-5, with D unresolved. The CDR3 consists of 15 residues. The V gene's germline CDR1 is SGHVS and CDR2 FNYEAQ. The V end was cut by 5 bases, the J end by 2 bases, with 15 bases between.

The chain uses TRBV12-2 and TRBJ1-1. TRBV12-2 is a pseudogene segment. There are 15 residues in the CDR3. The CDR3, as DNA: TGTGCAAGTCGCTTAGAAGACCTAGGGAACACTGAAGCTTTCTTT. This gives the protein CASRLEDLGNTEAFF.

The chain couples TRBV5-6 to TRBJ2-2; D uncertain. The CDR3 consists of 13 residues. The germline V gene has CDR1 SGHDT and CDR2 YYEEEE. Trimming removed 6 bases from V and 4 bases from J, with 10 bases in between. This CDR3 reads CASTWAFTGELFF. CDR3 sequence (DNA): TGTGCCAGCACCTGGGCATTCACCGGGGAGCTGTTTTTT.